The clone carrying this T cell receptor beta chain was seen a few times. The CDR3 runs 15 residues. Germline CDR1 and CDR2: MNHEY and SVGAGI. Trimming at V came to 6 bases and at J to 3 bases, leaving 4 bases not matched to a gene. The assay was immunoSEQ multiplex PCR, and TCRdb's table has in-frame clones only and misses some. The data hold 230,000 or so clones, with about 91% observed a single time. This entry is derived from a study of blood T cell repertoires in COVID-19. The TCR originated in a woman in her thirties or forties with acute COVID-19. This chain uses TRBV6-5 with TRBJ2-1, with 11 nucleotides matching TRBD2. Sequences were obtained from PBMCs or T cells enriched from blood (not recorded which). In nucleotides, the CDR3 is TGTGCCAGCAGCCCAACTAGCGGGAGCTACAATGAGCAGTTCTTC. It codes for CASSPTSGSYNEQFF.